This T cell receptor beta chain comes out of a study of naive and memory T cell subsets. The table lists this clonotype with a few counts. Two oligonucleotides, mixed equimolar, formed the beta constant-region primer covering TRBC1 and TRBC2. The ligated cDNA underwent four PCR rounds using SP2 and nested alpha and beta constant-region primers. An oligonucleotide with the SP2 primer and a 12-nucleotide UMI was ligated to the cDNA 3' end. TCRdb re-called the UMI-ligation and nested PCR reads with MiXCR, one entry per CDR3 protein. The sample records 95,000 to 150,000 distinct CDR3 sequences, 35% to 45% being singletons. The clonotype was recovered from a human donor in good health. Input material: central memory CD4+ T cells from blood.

The CDR3 is CASSLVKGGYTF. The CDR3 region has the DNA TGTGCCAGCAGCTTAGTGAAAGGTGGCTACACCTTC. The chain joins TRBV7-8 to TRBJ1-2; D not certain. Trimming removed 1 base from V and 7 bases from J, with 7 bases in between. Germline lookup yields CDR1 SGHVS and CDR2 FQNEAQ. The CDR3 totals 12 residues.